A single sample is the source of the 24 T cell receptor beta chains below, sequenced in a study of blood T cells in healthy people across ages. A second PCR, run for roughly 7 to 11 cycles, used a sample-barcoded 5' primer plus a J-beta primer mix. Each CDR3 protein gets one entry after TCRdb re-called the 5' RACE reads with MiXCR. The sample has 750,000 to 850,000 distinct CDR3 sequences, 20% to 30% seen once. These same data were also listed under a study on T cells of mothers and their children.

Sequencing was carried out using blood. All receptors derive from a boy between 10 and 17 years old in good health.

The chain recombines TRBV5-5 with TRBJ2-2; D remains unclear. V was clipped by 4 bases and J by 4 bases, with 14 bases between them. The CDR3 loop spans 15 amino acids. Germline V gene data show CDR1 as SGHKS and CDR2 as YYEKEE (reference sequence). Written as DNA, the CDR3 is TGTGCCAGCAGCCCTGGGGTGGCGAGCACCGGGGAGCTGTTTTTT. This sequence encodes CASSPGVASTGELFF.

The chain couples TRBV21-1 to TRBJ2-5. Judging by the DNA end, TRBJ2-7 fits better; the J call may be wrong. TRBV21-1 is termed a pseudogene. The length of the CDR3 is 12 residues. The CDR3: CASSKRIYEQYF. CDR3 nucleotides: TGTGCCAGCAGCAAACGAATCTACGAGCAGTACTTC.

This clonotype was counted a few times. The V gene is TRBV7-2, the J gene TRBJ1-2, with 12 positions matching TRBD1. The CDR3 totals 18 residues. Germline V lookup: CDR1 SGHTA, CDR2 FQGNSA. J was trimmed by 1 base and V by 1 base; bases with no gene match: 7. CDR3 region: CASSLVGTGGAVNYGYTF. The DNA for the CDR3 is TGTGCCAGCAGCTTAGTAGGGACAGGGGGCGCCGTTAACTATGGCTACACCTTC.

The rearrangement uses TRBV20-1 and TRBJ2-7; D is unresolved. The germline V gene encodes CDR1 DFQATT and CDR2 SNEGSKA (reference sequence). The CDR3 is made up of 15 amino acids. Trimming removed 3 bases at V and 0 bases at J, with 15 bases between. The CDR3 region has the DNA TGCAGTGCTAGCGGCAGCCAGGTTTCCTCCTACGAGCAGTACTTC. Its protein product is CSASGSQVSSYEQYF.

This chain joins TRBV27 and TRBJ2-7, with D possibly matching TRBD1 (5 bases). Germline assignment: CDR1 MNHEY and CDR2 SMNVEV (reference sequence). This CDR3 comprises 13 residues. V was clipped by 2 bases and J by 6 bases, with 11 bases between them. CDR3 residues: CASSLQGSGEQYF. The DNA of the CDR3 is TGTGCCAGCAGTTTACAGGGTTCGGGCGAGCAGTACTTC.

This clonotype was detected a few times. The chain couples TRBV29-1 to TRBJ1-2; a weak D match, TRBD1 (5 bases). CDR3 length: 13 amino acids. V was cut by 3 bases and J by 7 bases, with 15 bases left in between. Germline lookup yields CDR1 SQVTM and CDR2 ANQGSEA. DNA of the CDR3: TGCAGCGTTGACCCAATGGCGGGGCCTGGCTACACCTTC. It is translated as CSVDPMAGPGYTF.

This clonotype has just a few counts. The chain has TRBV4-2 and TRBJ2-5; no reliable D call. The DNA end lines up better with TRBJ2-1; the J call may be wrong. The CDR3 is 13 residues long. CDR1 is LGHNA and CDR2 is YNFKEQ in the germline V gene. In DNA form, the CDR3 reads TGTGCCAGCAGCCAAGATTATTTAGGGGAGCAGTTCTTC. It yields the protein CASSQDYLGEQFF.

The CDR3 sequence is CASVYGGFTDTQYF. The DNA of the CDR3 is TGTGCCAGCGTTTACGGGGGATTCACAGATACGCAGTATTTT. The V call is TRBV12-3 or TRBV12-4, the J call TRBJ2-3; a possible D gene is TRBD2 (6 bases). There are 14 residues in the CDR3. V lost 8 bases to trimming and J lost 2 bases, with 14 bases between them.

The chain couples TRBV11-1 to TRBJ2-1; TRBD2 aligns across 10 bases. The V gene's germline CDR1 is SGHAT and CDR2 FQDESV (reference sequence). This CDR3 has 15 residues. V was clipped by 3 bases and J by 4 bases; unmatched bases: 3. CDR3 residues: CASSFLAGVYNEQFF. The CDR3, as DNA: TGTGCCAGCAGCTTCCTAGCGGGAGTTTACAATGAGCAGTTCTTC. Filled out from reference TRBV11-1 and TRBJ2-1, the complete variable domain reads EAEVAQSPRYKITEKSQAVAFWCDPISGHATLYWYRQILGQGPELLVQFQDESVVDDSQLPKDRFSAERLKGVDSTLKIQPAELGDSAMYLCASSFLAGVYNEQFFGPGTRLTVL.

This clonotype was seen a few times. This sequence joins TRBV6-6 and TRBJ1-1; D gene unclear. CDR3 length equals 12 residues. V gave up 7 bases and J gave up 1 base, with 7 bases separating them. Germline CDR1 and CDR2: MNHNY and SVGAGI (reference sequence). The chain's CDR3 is CASTLTNTEAFF. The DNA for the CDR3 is TGTGCCAGCACCCTCACGAACACTGAAGCTTTCTTT.

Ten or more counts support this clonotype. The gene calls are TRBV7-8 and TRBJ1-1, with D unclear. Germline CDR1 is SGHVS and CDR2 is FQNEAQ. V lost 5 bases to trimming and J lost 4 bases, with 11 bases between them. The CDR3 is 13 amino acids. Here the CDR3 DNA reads TGTGCCAGCAGCCTCCCCCCAGGCACTGAAGCTTTCTTT. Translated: CASSLPPGTEAFF.

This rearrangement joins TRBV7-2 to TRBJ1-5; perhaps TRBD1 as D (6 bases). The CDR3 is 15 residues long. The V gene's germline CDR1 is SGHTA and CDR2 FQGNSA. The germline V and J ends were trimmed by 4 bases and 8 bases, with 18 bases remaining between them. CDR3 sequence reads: CASSSTQGSEEPQHF. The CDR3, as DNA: TGTGCCAGCAGCTCAACACAGGGTAGCGAGGAGCCCCAGCATTTT.

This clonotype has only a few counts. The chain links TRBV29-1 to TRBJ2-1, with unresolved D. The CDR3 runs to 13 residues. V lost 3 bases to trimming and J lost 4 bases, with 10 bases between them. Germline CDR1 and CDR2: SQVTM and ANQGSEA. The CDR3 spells CSVDRGKYNEQFF. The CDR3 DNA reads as TGCAGCGTTGATCGTGGGAAATACAATGAGCAGTTCTTC.

This CDR3 is CATKLSGADTDTQYF. Written as DNA, the CDR3 is TGTGCCACCAAACTATCCGGGGCCGACACAGATACGCAGTATTTT. The V call is TRBV15, the J call TRBJ2-3; the D call may be TRBD1 or TRBD2 (5 bases each). The CDR3 contains 15 residues. Trimming took 7 bases from V and 2 from J, leaving 16 bases between them. Germline CDR1 is LNHNV and CDR2 is YYDKDF (reference sequence).

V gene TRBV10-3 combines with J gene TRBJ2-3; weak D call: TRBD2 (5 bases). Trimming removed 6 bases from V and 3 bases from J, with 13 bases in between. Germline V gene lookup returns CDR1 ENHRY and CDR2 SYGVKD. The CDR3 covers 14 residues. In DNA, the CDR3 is TGTGCCATCAGAGAGGGAAGTTTGACAGATACGCAGTATTTT. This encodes CAIREGSLTDTQYF.

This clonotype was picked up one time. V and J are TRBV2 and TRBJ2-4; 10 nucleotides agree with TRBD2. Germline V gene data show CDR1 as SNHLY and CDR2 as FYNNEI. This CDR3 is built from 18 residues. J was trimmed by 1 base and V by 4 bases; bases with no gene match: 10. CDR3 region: CASSVRAGGFSAKNIQYF. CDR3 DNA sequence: TGTGCCAGCAGTGTACGAGCGGGGGGGTTTTCGGCCAAAAACATTCAGTACTTC.

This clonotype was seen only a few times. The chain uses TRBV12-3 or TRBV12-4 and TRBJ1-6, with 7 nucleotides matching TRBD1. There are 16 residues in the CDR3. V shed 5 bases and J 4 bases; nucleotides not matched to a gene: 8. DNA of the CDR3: TGTGCCAGCAGTCTTACGCCGGGACAGTATAATTCACCCCTCCACTTT. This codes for CASSLTPGQYNSPLHF.

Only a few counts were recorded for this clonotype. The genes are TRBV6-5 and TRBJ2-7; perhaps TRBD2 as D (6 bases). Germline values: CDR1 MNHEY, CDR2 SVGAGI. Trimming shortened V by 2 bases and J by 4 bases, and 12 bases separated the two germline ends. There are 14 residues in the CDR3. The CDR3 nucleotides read TGTGCCAGCAGTTACGGCGGGAAGGCTTACGAGCAGTACTTC. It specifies CASSYGGKAYEQYF.

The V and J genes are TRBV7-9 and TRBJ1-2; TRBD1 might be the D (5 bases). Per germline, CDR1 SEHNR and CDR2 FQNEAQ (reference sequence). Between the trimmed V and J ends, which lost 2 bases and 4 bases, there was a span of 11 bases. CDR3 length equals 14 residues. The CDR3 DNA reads TGTGCCAGCAGCTTATCAGCAGGGCTCTATGGCTACACCTTC. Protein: CASSLSAGLYGYTF.

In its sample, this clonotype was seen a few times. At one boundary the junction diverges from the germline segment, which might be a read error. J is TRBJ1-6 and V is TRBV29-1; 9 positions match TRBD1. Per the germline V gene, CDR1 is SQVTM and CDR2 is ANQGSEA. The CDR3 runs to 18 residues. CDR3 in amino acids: CSVEDRVQGAGYSSPLHF. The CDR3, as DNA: TGCAGCGTTGAAGATCGGGTACAGGGGGCAGGTTATAGTTCACCCCTCCACTTT. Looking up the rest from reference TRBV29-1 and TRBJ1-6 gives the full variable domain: SAVISQKPSRDICQRGTSLTIQCQVDSQVTMMFWYRQQPGQSLTLIATANQGSEATYESGFVIDKFPISRPNLTFSTLTVSNMSPEDSSIYLCSVEDRVQGAGYSSPLHFGNGTRLTVT.

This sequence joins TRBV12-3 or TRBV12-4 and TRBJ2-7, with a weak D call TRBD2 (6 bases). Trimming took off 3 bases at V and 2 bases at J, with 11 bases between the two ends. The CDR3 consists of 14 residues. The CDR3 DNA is TGTGCCAGCAGTTTCTCTCTAGCGCCCTACGAGCAGTACTTC. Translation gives CASSFSLAPYEQYF.

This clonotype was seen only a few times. The CDR3 protein is CASSGDRGGYGYTF. The DNA for the CDR3 is TGTGCCAGCAGCGGCGACAGGGGAGGGTATGGCTACACCTTC. This chain links TRBV9 with TRBJ1-2, with TRBD1 identical over 8 bases. J lost 5 bases, V lost 3 bases, and 6 bases had no gene match. This CDR3 contains 14 residues. CDR1 and CDR2 from the germline V gene are SGDLS and YYNGEE.

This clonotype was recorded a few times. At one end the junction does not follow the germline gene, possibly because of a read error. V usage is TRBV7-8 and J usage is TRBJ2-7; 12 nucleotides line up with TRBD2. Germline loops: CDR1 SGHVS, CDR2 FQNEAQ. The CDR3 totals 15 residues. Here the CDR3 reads CAGSPGLAGGHEQYF. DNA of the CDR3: TGTGCCGGCAGCCCTGGTCTAGCGGGGGGGCACGAGCAGTACTTC.

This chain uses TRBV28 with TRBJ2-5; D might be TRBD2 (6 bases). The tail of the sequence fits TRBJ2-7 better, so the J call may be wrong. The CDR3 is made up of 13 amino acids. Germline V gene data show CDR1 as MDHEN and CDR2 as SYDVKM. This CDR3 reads CASSLWSEGEQYF. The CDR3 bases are TGTGCCAGCAGTTTATGGTCGGAGGGCGAGCAGTACTTC.